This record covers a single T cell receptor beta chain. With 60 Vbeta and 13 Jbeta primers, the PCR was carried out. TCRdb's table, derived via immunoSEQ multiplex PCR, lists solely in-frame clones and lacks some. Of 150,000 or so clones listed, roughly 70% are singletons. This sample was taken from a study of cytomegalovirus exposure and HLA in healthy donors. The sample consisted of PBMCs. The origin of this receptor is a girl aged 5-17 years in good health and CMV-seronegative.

The CDR3 spells CAWNWAGMGYTF. The CDR3, as DNA: TGTGCCTGGAATTGGGCGGGGATGGGCTACACCTTC. The chain couples TRBV30 to TRBJ1-2; no clear D gene. Germline V gives CDR1 GTSNPN, CDR2 SVGIG (reference sequence). With 4 bases removed from V and 8 bases from J, the gap between germline ends came to 14 bases. There are 12 residues in the CDR3.